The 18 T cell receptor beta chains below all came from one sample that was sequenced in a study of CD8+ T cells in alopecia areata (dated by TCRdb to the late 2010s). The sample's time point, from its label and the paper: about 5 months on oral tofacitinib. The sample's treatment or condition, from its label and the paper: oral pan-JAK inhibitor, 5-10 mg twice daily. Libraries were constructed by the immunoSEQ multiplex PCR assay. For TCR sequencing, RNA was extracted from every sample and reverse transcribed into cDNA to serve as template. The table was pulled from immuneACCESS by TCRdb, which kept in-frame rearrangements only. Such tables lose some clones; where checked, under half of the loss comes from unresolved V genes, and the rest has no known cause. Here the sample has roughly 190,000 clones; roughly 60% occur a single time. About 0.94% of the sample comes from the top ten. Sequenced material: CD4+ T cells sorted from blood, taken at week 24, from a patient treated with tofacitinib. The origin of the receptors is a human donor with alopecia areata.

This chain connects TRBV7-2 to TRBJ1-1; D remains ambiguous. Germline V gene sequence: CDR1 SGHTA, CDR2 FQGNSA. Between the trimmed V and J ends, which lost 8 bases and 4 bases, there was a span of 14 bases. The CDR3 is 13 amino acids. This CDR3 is CASGFKISTEAFF. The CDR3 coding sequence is TGTGCCAGCGGATTTAAGATATCCACTGAAGCTTTCTTT.

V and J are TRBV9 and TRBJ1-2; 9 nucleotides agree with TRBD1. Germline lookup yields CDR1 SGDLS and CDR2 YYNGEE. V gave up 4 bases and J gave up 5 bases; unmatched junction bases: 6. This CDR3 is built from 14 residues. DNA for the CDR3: TGTGCCAGCAGCTCTCAGACAGGGGGATATGGCTACACCTTC. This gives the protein CASSSQTGGYGYTF.

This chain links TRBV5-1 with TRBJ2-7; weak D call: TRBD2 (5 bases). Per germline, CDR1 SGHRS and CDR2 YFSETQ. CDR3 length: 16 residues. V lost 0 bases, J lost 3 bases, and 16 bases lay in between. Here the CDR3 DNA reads TGCGCCAGCAGCTTGGCCTCCGGGAATCTTGTCTACGAGCAGTACTTC. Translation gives CASSLASGNLVYEQYF.

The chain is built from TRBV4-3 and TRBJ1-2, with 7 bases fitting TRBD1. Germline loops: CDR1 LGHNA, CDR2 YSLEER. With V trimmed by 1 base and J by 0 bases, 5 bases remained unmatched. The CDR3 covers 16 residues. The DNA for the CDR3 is TGCGCCAGCAGCCAAGTTGGGACAGCCTCTAACTATGGCTACACCTTC. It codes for CASSQVGTASNYGYTF.

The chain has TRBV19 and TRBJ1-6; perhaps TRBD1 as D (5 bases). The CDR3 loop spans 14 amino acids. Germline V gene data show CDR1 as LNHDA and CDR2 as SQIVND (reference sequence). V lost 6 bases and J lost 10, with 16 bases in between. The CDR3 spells CASSPGGVQSPLHF. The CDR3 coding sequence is TGTGCCAGTAGCCCCGGAGGGGTGCAATCACCCCTCCACTTT.

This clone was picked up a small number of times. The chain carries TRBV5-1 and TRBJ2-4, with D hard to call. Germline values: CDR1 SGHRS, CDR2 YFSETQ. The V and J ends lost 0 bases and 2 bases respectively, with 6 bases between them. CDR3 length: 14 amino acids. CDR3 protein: CASSLGGTKNIQYF. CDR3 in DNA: TGCGCCAGCAGCTTGGGAGGTACCAAAAACATTCAGTACTTC.

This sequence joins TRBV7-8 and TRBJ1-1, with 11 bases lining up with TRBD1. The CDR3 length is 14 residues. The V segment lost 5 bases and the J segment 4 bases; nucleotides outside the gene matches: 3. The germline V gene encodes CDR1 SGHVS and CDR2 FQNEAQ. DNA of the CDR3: TGTGCCAGCAGCCCCGGGACAGGGGGCACTGAAGCTTTCTTT. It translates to CASSPGTGGTEAFF.

The CDR3 nucleotides are TGTGCCAGCAGCCAAGAACTTGCCTACAATGAGCAGTTCTTC. It is translated as CASSQELAYNEQFF. This chain uses TRBV14 with TRBJ2-1; unclear D gene. This CDR3 contains 14 residues. V gave up 0 bases and J gave up 2 bases, with 5 bases separating them. Germline loops: CDR1 SGHDN, CDR2 FVKESK.

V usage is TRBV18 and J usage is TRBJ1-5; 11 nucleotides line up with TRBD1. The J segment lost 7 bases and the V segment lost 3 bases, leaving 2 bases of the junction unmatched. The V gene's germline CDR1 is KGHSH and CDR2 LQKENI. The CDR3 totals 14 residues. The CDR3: CASSPGQGGQPQHF. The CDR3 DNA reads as TGTGCCAGCTCACCGGGACAGGGGGGCCAGCCCCAGCATTTT.

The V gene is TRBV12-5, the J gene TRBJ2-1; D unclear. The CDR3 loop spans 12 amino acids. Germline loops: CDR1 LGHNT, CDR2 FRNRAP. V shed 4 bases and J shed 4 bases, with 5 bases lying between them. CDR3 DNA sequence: TGTGCTAGTGGTTCAGATTACAATGAGCAGTTCTTC. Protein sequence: CASGSDYNEQFF.

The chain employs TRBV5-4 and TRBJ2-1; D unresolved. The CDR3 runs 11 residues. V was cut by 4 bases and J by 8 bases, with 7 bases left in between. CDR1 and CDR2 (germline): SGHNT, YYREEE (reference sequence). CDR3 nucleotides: TGTGCCAGCAGCCGGTGGGATGAGCAGTTCTTC. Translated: CASSRWDEQFF.

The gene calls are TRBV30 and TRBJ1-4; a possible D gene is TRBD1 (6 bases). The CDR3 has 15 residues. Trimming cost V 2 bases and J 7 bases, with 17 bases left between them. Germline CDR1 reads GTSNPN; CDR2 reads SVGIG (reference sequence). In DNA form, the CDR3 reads TGTGCCTGGAGTCTGGGGGCAGGGGTGGGTGAAAAACTGTTTTTT. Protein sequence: CAWSLGAGVGEKLFF.

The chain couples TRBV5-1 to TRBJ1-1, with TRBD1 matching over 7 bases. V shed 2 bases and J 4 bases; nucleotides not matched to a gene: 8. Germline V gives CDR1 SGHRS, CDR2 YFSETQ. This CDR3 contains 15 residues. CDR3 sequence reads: CASSFTLTGTTEAFF. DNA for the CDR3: TGCGCCAGCAGCTTTACCTTGACAGGGACCACTGAAGCTTTCTTT.

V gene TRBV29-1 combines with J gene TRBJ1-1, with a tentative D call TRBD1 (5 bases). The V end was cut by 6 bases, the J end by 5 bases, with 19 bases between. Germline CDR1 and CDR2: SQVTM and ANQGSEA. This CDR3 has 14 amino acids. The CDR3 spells CSVGLPGLDTEAFF. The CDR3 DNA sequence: TGCAGCGTGGGACTTCCGGGCCTAGATACTGAAGCTTTCTTT.

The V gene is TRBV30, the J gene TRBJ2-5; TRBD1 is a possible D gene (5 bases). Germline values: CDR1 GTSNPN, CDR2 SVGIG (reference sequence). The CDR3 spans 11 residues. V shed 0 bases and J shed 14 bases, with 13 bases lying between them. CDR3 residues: CAWSVSGASYF. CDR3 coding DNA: TGTGCCTGGAGTGTGAGTGGGGCCTCATACTTC.

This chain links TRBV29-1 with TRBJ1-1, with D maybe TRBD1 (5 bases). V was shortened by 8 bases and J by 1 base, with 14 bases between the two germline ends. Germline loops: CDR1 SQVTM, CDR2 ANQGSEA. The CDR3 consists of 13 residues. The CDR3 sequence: CSSLGGENTEAFF. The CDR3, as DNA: TGCAGCTCCTTGGGGGGTGAGAACACTGAAGCTTTCTTT.

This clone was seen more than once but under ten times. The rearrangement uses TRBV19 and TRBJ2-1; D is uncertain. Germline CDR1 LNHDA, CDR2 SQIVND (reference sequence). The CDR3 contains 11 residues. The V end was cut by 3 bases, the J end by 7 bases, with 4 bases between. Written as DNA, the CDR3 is TGTGCCAGTAGTATGTTGAATGAGCAGTTCTTC. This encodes CASSMLNEQFF.

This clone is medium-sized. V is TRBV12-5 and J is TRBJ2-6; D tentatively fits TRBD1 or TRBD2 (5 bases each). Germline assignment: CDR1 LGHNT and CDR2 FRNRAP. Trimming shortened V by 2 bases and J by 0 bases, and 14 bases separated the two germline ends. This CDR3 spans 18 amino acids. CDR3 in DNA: TGTGCTAGTGGTTTGCCCTTTGGGGGATCCTCTGGGGCCAACGTCCTGACTTTC. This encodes CASGLPFGGSSGANVLTF.